The entry that follows covers one T cell receptor beta chain sequence. It is unclear where the CDR3 begins or ends on the DNA, so no DNA is shown, and the CDR3 is as TCRdb lists it. Amplified TCR beta CDR3 regions came from RNA transcripts. The TCR CDR3 first-round RT-PCR relied on the HTBI primer set. A single record per CDR3 protein comes from TCRdb applying MiXCR to the multiplex PCR reads. This table has 300,000 to 350,000 distinct CDR3 sequences, around 13% appearing once. The source of the sample is a study of T cells in Graves' hyperthyroidism and ophthalmopathy. The V gene's germline CDR1 is GTSNPN and CDR2 SVGIG (reference sequence). A total of 13 residues make up the CDR3, ends included.

The sequenced sample was blood. This sequence was found in a woman aged 30 to 39 with Graves' hyperthyroidism. This chain links TRBV30 with TRBJ2-7; the table's D call, TRBD2, has no DNA check behind it. CDR3 sequence reads: CAWSVAGGNWRYF.